This entry features one T cell receptor beta chain sequence. The antigen remains unidentified. The data originate from a study of shared clonotypes between healthy human individuals. Sequencing used immunoSEQ multiplex PCR; TCRdb keeps in-frame clones, though not all of them. The sample includes some 2,000,000 clones, 85% to 95% of them seen just once. Overall study results and limits: The diversity represented, both genetic and in exposure history, was limited by few donors. Shared clonotypes: roughly 5% naive CD4, about 3.5% naive CD8, roughly 2.2% memory CD4, over 0.3% memory CD8. Sequencing of the sorted subsets was shown by rarefaction to be incomplete despite large depth.

This CDR3 comprises 16 residues. Per germline, CDR1 MNHEY and CDR2 SMNVEV (reference sequence). V lost 3 bases, J lost 0 bases, and 12 bases lay in between. Sequencing input: naive CD4+ T cells sorted from blood. Regarding subset: CD45RA+ positively selected. This TCR was recovered from a man aged 18 to 29 in good health. The chain is built from TRBV27 and TRBJ2-4, with a tentative D call TRBD2 (6 bases). The CDR3 here is CASSLEEGLAKNIQYF. The CDR3 DNA is TGTGCCAGCAGTTTGGAGGAGGGATTAGCCAAAAACATTCAGTACTTC.